This T cell receptor (beta chain) is drawn from a study of blood T cell repertoires in COVID-19. Study as a whole: Specimens from acute and convalescent COVID-19 originated in the United States, Italy and Spain.

This clone appeared once. Other DNA sequences in this sample translate to the same CDR3. Under the authors' procedure: Amplification of reference gene primers was used by the study to estimate nucleated cell counts. The assay was immunoSEQ multiplex PCR, and TCRdb's table has in-frame clones only and misses some. The DNA was the basis for D and trimming; V, J and clone size are from that table. Of about 200,000 clones in the sample, 80% to 85% are singletons; the top ten hold approximately 8%. The CDR3 contains 14 residues. Trimming at V came to 2 bases and at J to 9 bases, leaving 2 bases not matched to a gene. Germline V CDR1 and CDR2: MNHEY, SVGAGI.

This clonotype was obtained from a woman of 80 years or more with COVID-19, enrolled during active disease. The sample was peripheral blood. This chain links TRBV6-5 with TRBJ1-6; 9 bases align to TRBD1. The CDR3 loop reads CASSYRQGGSPLHF. DNA for the CDR3: TGTGCCAGCAGTTACCGACAGGGGGGTTCACCCCTCCACTTT.